This T cell receptor (beta chain) is drawn from a study of blood T cell repertoires in COVID-19. Study in general: Samples of COVID-19 (acute and convalescent) were obtained from the United States, Italy and Spain. From T cells, B-cell-depleted T cells, or PBMCs came the material, which was cDNA or gDNA.

This clone was picked up a small number of times. In the original analysis: Scientists estimated how many nucleated cells there were by amplifying reference gene primers. Sequencing was performed with immunoSEQ multiplex PCR; in TCRdb, only in-frame clones are kept and a portion is missing. That table supplies the V and J calls and clone size; D and trimming were determined from the DNA. Of some 150,000 clones detected, around 86% appear once; the ten largest clones hold roughly 5%. The germline CDR1 and CDR2 sequences are SGHRS and YFSETQ. V was pared by 2 bases and J by 5 bases, with 11 bases between. The CDR3 has 15 amino acids.

The origin of this receptor is a human donor in a cohort sampled during active COVID-19. Sample: peripheral blood. The chain couples TRBV5-1 to TRBJ1-6; D is undetermined. For the CDR3, the DNA is TGCGCCAGCAGCTTAGTAGCAGAGGATAATTCACCCCTCCACTTT. Protein: CASSLVAEDNSPLHF.